Included here is one T cell receptor beta chain sequence, with context. There is no known antigen for this receptor. No base qualities exist here, and no much larger clone lies one base off it. The V end gives up 4 bases and the J end 8 bases, leaving 9 bases in the junction not matched to a gene. The germline V gene sets CDR1 to SGDLS and CDR2 to YYNGEE. The CDR3, cysteine through phenylalanine, is 15 amino acids long. The sequence is cut down to CDR3 DNA, 45 bases in frame from base 1. This specimen belongs to a study of shared clonotypes between healthy human individuals (dated by TCRdb to 2020 to 2021). As for the study more broadly: A few men and a couple of women, aged 18 to 49 years, made up the cohort. Per donor, three plates each were used for CD4 naive and CD4 memory, two for CD8 naive, and one for CD8 memory. Blood TCR repertoires of roughly 5 healthy adults were deeply sequenced to estimate repertoire size and the extent of clonotype sharing between individuals. Libraries were prepared and TCR repertoires were sequenced by different laboratories using diverse techniques, in order to increase sequencing depth and limit assay-specific biases. Each donor's leukapheresis produced roughly between roughly 0.85 and 9.5 billion PBMCs.

General study outcomes and caveats: Estimated clonotype richness was generally larger for naive than for memory subsets. Because the study included only a small number of donors, the genetic and exposure-history diversity represented was limited. Sampling was restricted to blood, and TCR repertoires in tissue are likely to differ from TCR repertoires in blood. Compared with non-shared clonotypes, the clonotypes found in all four sorted-subset donors had higher generation probabilities. Based on pairwise subsampling, the degree of clonotype sharing among donors was expected to be affected by sequencing depth. Sharing across a handful of donors was observed for about 5% of naive CD4, 3% to 3.5% of naive CD8, 2% to 2.5% of memory CD4, and around 0.4% of memory CD8 clonotypes. Rarefaction of sorted-subset datasets indicated incomplete sequencing despite the large sequencing depth.

TCR CDR3 regions were amplified from genomic DNA by multiplex PCR using the deep immunoSEQ assay. Extracted genomic DNA from each cell subset was distributed evenly across all wells of several immunoSEQ 96-well plates, and each plate was treated as a replicate. For sorted subsets, approximately 190 ng of genomic DNA, equivalent to some 30,000 T cell genomes, went into each replicate PCR. Purified libraries were measured with a Qubit 3.0 fluorometer, size-checked on a Bioanalyzer 2100, and measured again with the KAPA Library Quantification kit. A separate single-read 150-cycle Illumina NextSeq 550 flow cell was used to sequence each immunoSEQ 96-well plate. From the authors' description of their analysis: Because the immunoSEQ output held only junctional sequences and lacked quality scores, the filtering could not match the filtering applied to full-length reads. To assign V/J genes and CDR3, sequences were annotated using PyIR, a Python wrapper for IgBLAST v1.9, with IMGT germline references. Reads were removed for weak V/J assignments (E-value above 1e-6), missing CDR3, stop codons, out-of-frame junctions, or ambiguous translated residues. V3J clonotypes were defined by identical inferred V gene, J gene, and CDR3 amino acid sequence. To compute the percentage overlap between repertoires, the number of shared unique clonotypes was divided by the size of the smaller repertoire. RTK rarefaction, the Chao1 estimator, and Recon v2.1 estimates of unobserved clonotypes were used to assess repertoire richness. For all TCRbeta clonotypes obtained by the gDNA method from four donors, generation probabilities were computed with OLGA. TCRdb carries this immuneACCESS record with in-frame sequences only. Its versions omit some clonotypes, under half of them owing to an unresolved V gene in the studies checked, with the rest unexplained. V, J and clone size derive from that table, while D and trimming were established from the DNA sequence. This sample comprises about 2.4 million clones, roughly nine tenths of them detected only once. The ten largest clones add up to around 0.14% of the sample.

The donors were healthy, HIV-negative adults with no recently reported acute infections or vaccinations. Every donor was a Caucasian adult living in Nashville, Tennessee, USA. CD4+ T cells were enriched by magnetic negative selection, after which naive cells were positively selected on CD45RA and the negative fraction was taken as the memory subset. After blood collection by leukapheresis, PBMCs were isolated using Ficoll-Histopaque density gradient centrifugation and then cryopreserved in the vapor phase of liquid nitrogen. Purity and quantity of every magnetically sorted T cell population were checked by analytical flow cytometry. From each sorted fraction, genomic DNA was isolated and quantified by UV absorbance on a Nanodrop 2000c.

The sample consisted of naive CD4+ T cells sorted from blood. Interpreted using the paper, the cell subset or site label stands for: CD45RA+ positively selected. The V and J segments used are TRBV9 and TRBJ2-1; TRBD1 lines up with 10 middle nucleotides. This clonotype originated in a man between 18 and 35 years old in good health. The nucleotides are TGTGCCAGCAGCCTAGTCGGGACAGGGGCGGATGAGCAGTTCTTC. Translated, it reads CASSLVGTGADEQFF. When the CDR3 is completed using the reference TRBV9 and TRBJ2-1 genes on either side, the full variable domain is DSGVTQTPKHLITATGQRVTLRCSPRSGDLSVYWYQQSLDQGLQFLIQYYNGEERAKGNILERFSAQQFPDLHSELNLSSLELGDSALYFCASSLVGTGADEQFFGPGTRLTVL.